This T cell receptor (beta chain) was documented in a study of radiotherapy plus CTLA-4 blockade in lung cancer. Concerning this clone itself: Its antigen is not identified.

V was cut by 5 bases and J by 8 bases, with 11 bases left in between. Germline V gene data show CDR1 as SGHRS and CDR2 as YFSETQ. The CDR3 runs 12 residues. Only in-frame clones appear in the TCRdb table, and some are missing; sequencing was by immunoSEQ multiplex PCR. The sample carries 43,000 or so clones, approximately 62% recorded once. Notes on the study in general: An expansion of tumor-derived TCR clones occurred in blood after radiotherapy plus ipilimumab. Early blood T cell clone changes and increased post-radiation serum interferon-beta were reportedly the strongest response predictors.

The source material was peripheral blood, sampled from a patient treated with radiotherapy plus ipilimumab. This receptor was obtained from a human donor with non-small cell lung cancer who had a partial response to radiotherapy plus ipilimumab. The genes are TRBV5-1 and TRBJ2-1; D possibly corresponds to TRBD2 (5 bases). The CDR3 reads CASSGSFYEQFF. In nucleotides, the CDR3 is TGCGCCAGCAGTGGGAGTTTTTATGAGCAGTTCTTC.